The 30 T cell receptor beta chains reported below all come from one sample, sequenced in a study of blood T cell repertoires in COVID-19. The method was immunoSEQ multiplex PCR; TCRdb's version includes in-frame clones alone and lacks a portion of them. This sample yields roughly 250,000 clones, of which approximately 85% are seen a single time; 1.5% to 2% belongs to the top ten. The specimen was PBMCs or T cells enriched from blood (not recorded which). The receptors stem from a woman aged 50 to 65 who had recovered from COVID-19.

The chain links TRBV29-1 to TRBJ2-3; weak D call: TRBD1 (6 bases). The V end lost 5 bases, the J end lost 5 bases, and 11 bases lay between the germline ends. The CDR3 totals 12 residues. From germline, CDR1 is SQVTM and CDR2 ANQGSEA. CDR3 sequence reads: CSVKPGEDTQYF. The CDR3 DNA is TGCAGCGTTAAACCAGGGGAAGATACGCAGTATTTT.

This chain joins TRBV2 and TRBJ2-1; D remains ambiguous. Trimming removed 3 bases from V and 0 bases from J, with 9 bases in between. In germline, CDR1 is SNHLY, CDR2 FYNNEI. The CDR3 has 15 amino acids. CDR3: CASSDDSFSYNEQFF. For the CDR3, the DNA is TGTGCCAGCAGTGATGATAGCTTCTCCTACAATGAGCAGTTCTTC.

The chain employs TRBV11-2 and TRBJ2-7; D possibly corresponds to TRBD1 (5 bases). This CDR3 comprises 13 residues. V lost 2 bases to trimming and J lost 0 bases, with 5 bases between them. Germline V lookup: CDR1 SGHAT, CDR2 FQNNGV. The CDR3 region has the DNA TGTGCCAGCAGCTTACAGGGCTCCTACGAGCAGTACTTC. Translation: CASSLQGSYEQYF.

The chain couples TRBV27 to TRBJ1-6; D unresolved. CDR1 is MNHEY, CDR2 SMNVEV, per germline (reference sequence). CDR3 length: 14 residues. V was cut by 5 bases and J by 5 bases, with 10 bases left in between. Written as DNA, the CDR3 is TGTGCCAGCAGTCGGGGTGAGAATAATTCACCCCTCCACTTT. It translates to CASSRGENNSPLHF.

The chain recombines TRBV27 with TRBJ2-7; D gene ambiguous. This CDR3 has 13 amino acids. Germline V gene sequence: CDR1 MNHEY, CDR2 SMNVEV (reference sequence). The ends were cut back, 3 bases at V and 2 bases at J, with 8 bases in the middle. The CDR3 loop is CASSFDSPYEQYF. The DNA for the CDR3 is TGTGCCAGCAGTTTTGATAGCCCCTACGAGCAGTACTTC.

The chain carries TRBV5-5 and TRBJ2-7, with D possibly matching TRBD1 (5 bases). With 1 base removed from V and 5 bases from J, the gap between germline ends came to 7 bases. The CDR3 is 12 amino acids. Germline CDR1 is SGHKS and CDR2 is YYEKEE (reference sequence). CDR3 protein: CASSLWGDEQYF. The CDR3 nucleotides are TGTGCCAGCAGCTTGTGGGGCGACGAGCAGTACTTC.

The chain links TRBV18 to TRBJ2-5, with D unresolved. The germline V gene has CDR1 KGHSH and CDR2 LQKENI. This CDR3 comprises 13 residues. V lost 3 bases and J lost 1, with 6 bases in between. As DNA, the CDR3 is TGTGCCAGCTCACCTAACAGCCAAGAGACCCAGTACTTC. The encoded protein is CASSPNSQETQYF.

This rearrangement joins TRBV20-1 to TRBJ2-1; the match to TRBD2 covers 9 bases. V lost 3 bases, J lost 4 bases, and 10 bases stayed unmatched. Germline values: CDR1 DFQATT, CDR2 SNEGSKA (reference sequence). The CDR3 loop spans 16 amino acids. CDR3 loop: CSASDDAGGDYNEQFF. The CDR3 DNA follows: TGCAGTGCTAGTGATGATGCGGGAGGGGATTACAATGAGCAGTTCTTC.

V is TRBV15 and J is TRBJ2-3, with 9 bases lining up with TRBD2. The germline V gene has CDR1 LNHNV and CDR2 YYDKDF (reference sequence). The CDR3 has 16 amino acids. The V segment lost 8 bases and the J segment 0 bases; nucleotides outside the gene matches: 9. The CDR3 sequence is CATRRQLAGSTDTQYF. As DNA, the CDR3 is TGTGCCACCCGCCGGCAACTAGCGGGCAGCACAGATACGCAGTATTTT. Full variable domain (missing parts from reference TRBV15 and TRBJ2-3): DAMVIQNPRYQVTQFGKPVTLSCSQTLNHNVMYWYQQKSSQAPKLLFHYYDKDFNNEADTPDNFQSRRPNTSFCFLDIRSPGLGDTAMYLCATRRQLAGSTDTQYFGPGTRLTVL.

This chain connects TRBV4-2 to TRBJ1-4; TRBD1 matches at 8 bases. The CDR3 has 16 amino acids. CDR1 is LGHNA and CDR2 is YNFKEQ in the germline V gene. The trim removed 0 bases at V and 8 bases at J, leaving 8 bases unmatched. As DNA, the CDR3 is TGTGCCAGCAGCCAAGAAAGGGACAGGTGGGGCGAAAAACTGTTTTTT. It translates to CASSQERDRWGEKLFF.

This clone has just a few counts. The V call is TRBV9, the J call TRBJ2-5; 8 nucleotides align to TRBD1. Trimming at V came to 3 bases and at J to 0 bases, leaving 7 bases not matched to a gene. This CDR3 comprises 16 residues. Germline CDR1 and CDR2: SGDLS and YYNGEE. The CDR3: CASSAGQGGYQETQYF. As DNA, the CDR3 is TGTGCCAGCAGCGCCGGACAGGGCGGGTACCAAGAGACCCAGTACTTC.

The genes are TRBV5-8 and TRBJ2-5; weak D call: TRBD1 (7 bases). Per germline, CDR1 SGHTS and CDR2 YDEGEE. The length of the CDR3 is 16 residues. The V gene lost 0 bases and the J gene lost 4 bases, with 16 bases spanning the gap. The CDR3 sequence: CASSLAGRGVRETQYF. DNA for the CDR3: TGTGCCAGCAGCTTGGCGGGCAGGGGGGTAAGAGAGACCCAGTACTTC.

This clone was seen a single time. The gene calls are TRBV15 and TRBJ2-7; 7 positions agree with TRBD1. This CDR3 region has 14 residues. Germline V gene data show CDR1 as LNHNV and CDR2 as YYDKDF (reference sequence). The V and J ends lost 3 bases and 4 bases, in that order; junction bases with no gene match: 6. The CDR3 loop reads CATSSRDRLYEQYF. The CDR3 region has the DNA TGTGCCACCAGCAGCCGGGACAGATTATACGAGCAGTACTTC.

V gene TRBV7-9 combines with J gene TRBJ2-7; D may be TRBD1 (6 bases). Trimming took off 5 bases at V and 2 bases at J, with 13 bases between the two ends. The CDR3 length is 14 residues. Germline CDR1 SEHNR, CDR2 FQNEAQ (reference sequence). CDR3 bases: TGTGCCAGCAGCAAACAGGGAGAGACCTACGAGCAGTACTTC. It is translated as CASSKQGETYEQYF.

The V gene is TRBV3-1 (or the pseudogene TRBV3-2), the J gene TRBJ1-1; maybe TRBD1 (6 bases). The V end lost 6 bases, the J end lost 2 bases, and 16 bases lay between the germline ends. This CDR3 has 15 amino acids. Germline V gene sequence: CDR1 LGHDT, CDR2 YNNKEL (reference sequence). The CDR3 region is CASRHRGARNTEAFF. In DNA form, the CDR3 reads TGTGCCAGCAGACACCGGGGGGCCCGCAACACTGAAGCTTTCTTT.

The chain recombines TRBV5-1 with TRBJ2-7, with D perhaps TRBD1 (5 bases). The CDR3 contains 13 residues. CDR1 and CDR2 (germline): SGHRS, YFSETQ. Trimming left V 4 bases short and J 3 bases short, with 11 bases between. CDR3 amino acids: CASSPVRGYEQYF. The DNA for the CDR3 is TGCGCCAGCAGCCCGGTTAGGGGCTACGAGCAGTACTTC.

The chain recombines TRBV6-2 or TRBV6-3 with TRBJ2-3; D is possibly TRBD2 (7 bases). V shed 0 bases and J shed 0 bases, with 19 bases lying between them. Germline-derived CDR1 and CDR2 are MNHEY and SVGEGT. The CDR3 is 19 amino acids. Here the CDR3 DNA reads TGTGCCAGCAGTTACTCCCCTCTCGGCGGGGGCTCTAGCACAGATACGCAGTATTTT. Its protein is CASSYSPLGGGSSTDTQYF.

The chain links TRBV5-1 to TRBJ1-1; the D gene is possibly TRBD1 (5 bases). The CDR3 is 15 amino acids. The germline V gene has CDR1 SGHRS and CDR2 YFSETQ. The germline V and J ends were trimmed by 2 bases and 1 base, with 12 bases remaining between them. CDR3 nucleotides: TGCGCCAGCAGCTTACCGGACACACCGAACACTGAAGCTTTCTTT. Amino acid sequence: CASSLPDTPNTEAFF.

The chain joins TRBV27 to TRBJ2-3; TRBD2 might be the D (5 bases). The V end was cut by 3 bases, the J end by 4 bases, with 11 bases between. The CDR3 extends over 14 amino acids. Germline values: CDR1 MNHEY, CDR2 SMNVEV (reference sequence). The CDR3, as DNA: TGTGCCAGCAGTTTCCTGAGGGTGCCAGATACGCAGTATTTT. It yields the protein CASSFLRVPDTQYF.

This clone was picked up a small number of times. The chain is built from TRBV7-6 and TRBJ2-7, with 9 nucleotides matching TRBD2. The germline V gene has CDR1 SGHVS and CDR2 FNYEAQ. V was clipped by 6 bases and J by 1 base; unmatched bases: 10. This CDR3 is 16 amino acids long. CDR3 protein: CASSPGSGRFSYEQYF. The CDR3 DNA follows: TGTGCCAGCAGTCCCGGCAGCGGGAGGTTTTCCTACGAGCAGTACTTC.

This chain connects TRBV2 to TRBJ1-4; 9 nucleotides match TRBD1. Trimming removed 5 bases from V and 5 bases from J; junction bases left unmatched: 6. Germline V gives CDR1 SNHLY, CDR2 FYNNEI. The CDR3 length is 15 residues. CDR3 protein: CASSLTQGANEKLFF. In nucleotides, the CDR3 is TGTGCCAGCAGTTTAACACAGGGGGCAAATGAAAAACTGTTTTTT.

V and J are TRBV7-2 and TRBJ2-1; D not certain. The V end lost 2 bases, the J end lost 9 bases, and 11 bases lay between the germline ends. The CDR3 is 13 amino acids. Germline loops: CDR1 SGHTA, CDR2 FQGNSA. The CDR3 coding sequence is TGTGCCAGCAGCTTACTATATCTTGGTGAGCAGTTCTTC. The encoded protein is CASSLLYLGEQFF.

The chain has TRBV28 and TRBJ1-6; D unclear. The CDR3 runs to 14 residues. V shed 2 bases and J shed 5 bases, with 7 bases lying between them. Germline V lookup: CDR1 MDHEN, CDR2 SYDVKM. The CDR3 sequence: CASSLTEDNSPLHF. The CDR3 region has the DNA TGTGCCAGCAGTTTAACTGAAGATAATTCACCCCTCCACTTT.

The chain uses TRBV2 and TRBJ2-3; TRBD1 agrees at 9 bases. The length of the CDR3 is 17 residues. The V segment lost 5 bases and the J segment 0 bases; nucleotides outside the gene matches: 9. Per germline, CDR1 SNHLY and CDR2 FYNNEI. The CDR3 DNA sequence: TGTGCCAGCAGTCGCCGACAGGGGGTACCTAGCACAGATACGCAGTATTTT. Residues: CASSRRQGVPSTDTQYF.

The chain joins TRBV30 to TRBJ2-1; D unresolved. Trimming cost V 3 bases and J 10 bases, with 10 bases left between them. This CDR3 region has 11 residues. The V gene's germline CDR1 is GTSNPN and CDR2 SVGIG (reference sequence). The CDR3: CAWSPSREQFF. DNA for the CDR3: TGTGCCTGGAGCCCTTCGAGGGAGCAGTTCTTC.

The chain links TRBV9 to TRBJ1-2; 9 bases agree with TRBD1. Unmatched junction bases numbered 7, after V lost 3 bases and J lost 7 bases. Germline lookup yields CDR1 SGDLS and CDR2 YYNGEE. There are 14 residues in the CDR3. DNA for the CDR3: TGTGCCAGCAGCGCCCGACGGACAGGGGTTGGCTACACCTTC. It codes for CASSARRTGVGYTF.

This chain connects TRBV29-1 to TRBJ1-2, with 8 bases fitting TRBD1. V dropped 3 bases and J dropped 3; count of bases not matched to a gene: 12. CDR3 length equals 16 residues. CDR1 is SQVTM and CDR2 is ANQGSEA in the germline V gene. The CDR3 DNA reads TGCAGCGTTGATGGGGTGATGGGACAGGACGACTATGGCTACACCTTC. Its protein is CSVDGVMGQDDYGYTF.

The chain recombines TRBV15 with TRBJ2-1, with D maybe TRBD2 (6 bases). There are 18 residues in the CDR3. Per germline, CDR1 LNHNV and CDR2 YYDKDF (reference sequence). Trimming took 0 bases from V and 0 from J, leaving 15 bases between them. The CDR3 reads CATSRDRGGKSSYNEQFF. The CDR3 DNA reads TGTGCCACCAGCAGAGATCGGGGCGGGAAAAGCTCCTACAATGAGCAGTTCTTC. Complete variable domain (other parts from reference TRBV15 and TRBJ2-1): DAMVIQNPRYQVTQFGKPVTLSCSQTLNHNVMYWYQQKSSQAPKLLFHYYDKDFNNEADTPDNFQSRRPNTSFCFLDIRSPGLGDTAMYLCATSRDRGGKSSYNEQFFGPGTRLTVL.

The gene calls are TRBV7-9 and TRBJ2-2; D is unresolved. V was trimmed by 3 bases and J by 1 base, leaving 6 bases between them. The CDR3 is 14 amino acids. Germline V lookup: CDR1 SEHNR, CDR2 FQNEAQ (reference sequence). In DNA form, the CDR3 reads TGTGCCAGCAGCTTTTCCAGGAACACCGGGGAGCTGTTTTTT. Protein product: CASSFSRNTGELFF.

The chain couples TRBV28 to TRBJ2-3, with unresolved D. Germline V gives CDR1 MDHEN, CDR2 SYDVKM. V lost 6 bases and J 2 bases, leaving 6 bases between the germline ends. The CDR3 extends over 12 amino acids. The CDR3 region is CASRPYTDTQYF. The CDR3 nucleotides read TGTGCCAGCAGGCCCTACACAGATACGCAGTATTTT.